The 9 T cell receptor delta chains given below trace back to one sample, sequenced in a study of Vδ1+ human thymocytes. Study-wide findings and caveats: Thymic TRG and TRD repertoires appeared highly polyclonal, with Gaussian CDR3 length distributions.

No antigens are known for them. Sequences come from RNA converted to cDNA by reverse transcription. The CDR3 regions were amplified by multiplex PCR from V-gene primers to a constant-region primer. TCRdb reanalysed the multiplex PCR reads via CATT. This sample has approximately 25,000 delta-chain clones, with roughly 6.7% found just once. Sequenced: Vdelta1+ gamma-delta thymocytes from the thymus. As to subset: FACS-sorted CD3+ TCRalphabeta- TCRVdelta1+ TCRVdelta2- thymocytes. These receptors were obtained from a girl less than two years old who had congenital heart surgery.

The table lists this clone with a few counts. The rearrangement uses TRDV1 and TRDJ1; 12 bases match TRDD3. CDR1 is TSWWSYY and CDR2 is QGS in the germline V gene. V dropped 0 bases and J dropped 1; count of bases not matched to a gene: 12. This CDR3 comprises 20 residues. CDR3 nucleotides: TGTGCTCTTGGGGAACTGGGCATTACCCTGGGGGATACGTCCACCGATAAACTCATCTTT. This sequence encodes CALGELGITLGDTSTDKLIF.

V and J are TRDV1 and TRDJ1; D possibly corresponds to TRDD3 (6 bases). Per germline, CDR1 TSWWSYY and CDR2 QGS. The CDR3 totals 18 residues. Trimming removed 6 bases from V and 0 bases from J, with 23 bases in between. CDR3 DNA sequence: TGTGCTCTTGGACGGACTACCGGCCCTGCTGGGGACACCGATAAACTCATCTTT. Protein sequence: CALGRTTGPAGDTDKLIF.

This sequence joins TRDV1 and TRDJ1; no definite D call. Germline CDR1 reads TSWWSYY; CDR2 reads QGS. With 2 bases removed from V and 7 bases from J, the gap between germline ends came to 26 bases. The CDR3 sequence is 18 residues long. The CDR3 DNA follows: TGTGCTCTTGGGGAAGTTACGGGCCACGCTCTTTCGGTAGGTAAACTCATCTTT. Translating gives CALGEVTGHALSVGKLIF.

This clone was counted once. The chain couples TRDV1 to TRDJ1; 7 bases map to TRDD2. The J gene, left out of TCRdb, was set here by checking the DNA against germline. Germline CDR1 TSWWSYY, CDR2 QGS. V was clipped by 0 bases and J by 3 bases; unmatched bases: 28. The CDR3 length is 23 residues. CDR3 region: CALGELTRTFLREKWRGPDKLIF. CDR3 nucleotide sequence: TGTGCTCTTGGGGAACTTACTAGGACATTCCTACGAGAGAAATGGCGGGGGCCCGATAAACTCATCTTT.

With respect to this clone: Other DNA sequences in this sample translate to the same CDR3. The chain links TRDV2 to TRDJ1; TRDD3 matches at 13 bases. Looked up from germline, CDR1 is GEAIGNYY and CDR2 is EKD. The ends lost 7 bases at V and 0 bases at J; junction bases unmatched: 13. The CDR3 runs to 18 residues. Here the CDR3 DNA reads TGTGCCTGGGAAACTGTACTGGGGGATACGCCGTACACCGATAAACTCATCTTT. Encoded protein: CAWETVLGDTPYTDKLIF.

The J segment is TRDJ1; no V gene was assigned; the listed D gene, TRDD3, was not tested against the DNA. The CDR3 extends over 17 amino acids. The CDR3 DNA follows: TGTGCTCTTGGGGACCCCGCCTCTAGGGCCCACACCGATAAACTCATCTTT. This gives the protein CALGDPASRAHTDKLIF.

The chain carries TRDV1 and TRDJ1; unclear D gene. From germline, CDR1 is TSWWSYY and CDR2 QGS. The CDR3 consists of 12 residues. Deletions cut 2 bases from V and 7 bases from J, with 8 bases between. As DNA, the CDR3 is TGTGCTCTTGGGGAAATAAAGGGTAAACTCATCTTT. Protein sequence: CALGEIKGKLIF.

About this clone itself: A read error is the likely source, as a far larger clone sits one nucleotide away. The V and J genes are TRDV2 and TRDJ1; 10 bases are shared with TRDD3. The J gene is absent in TCRdb and was assigned here via DNA matching to germline. The CDR3 has 15 residues. V gave up 1 base and J gave up 4 bases; unmatched junction bases: 5. Germline V gives CDR1 GEAIGNYY, CDR2 EKD. CDR3 bases: TGTGCCTGTGACACTGGGGGATACTCAGTCGATAAACTCATCTTT. This translates into CACDTGGYSVDKLIF.

This clone was seen a handful of times. Other DNA sequences of this sample code for an identical CDR3. The chain combines TRDV3 with TRDJ1; the match to TRDD3 covers 8 bases. Trimming removed 5 bases from V and 8 bases from J; junction bases left unmatched: 25. Germline V gene sequence: CDR1 TVYSNPD, CDR2 GDNSRS (reference sequence). The CDR3 is 17 residues long. CDR3 DNA sequence: TGTGCCCTCAACCGTTCCTATCTAAGTCAGCTGGGGGAAAAACTCATCTTT. Amino acids: CALNRSYLSQLGEKLIF.